Below are 7 T cell receptor beta chains sequenced from a single sample in a study of Ad26.COV2.S vaccination and SARS-CoV-2 variants. The assay was immunoSEQ multiplex PCR, and TCRdb's table has in-frame clones only and misses some. The sample comprises around 370,000 clones, roughly nine tenths of which are singletons, and under 4% rests with the top ten. The starting material was peripheral blood, obtained after recovery from COVID-19. The receptors shown here come from a human donor who had recovered from COVID-19.

This sequence joins TRBV5-6 and TRBJ2-2; TRBD2 aligns across 8 bases. The CDR3 length is 17 residues. The J segment lost 2 bases and the V segment lost 4 bases, leaving 10 bases of the junction unmatched. Germline loops: CDR1 SGHDT, CDR2 YYEEEE. This CDR3 reads CASSPRRTSQNTGELFF. DNA for the CDR3: TGTGCCAGCAGCCCCCGGCGGACTAGCCAAAACACCGGGGAGCTGTTTTTT. Combining the CDR3 with reference TRBV5-6 and TRBJ2-2 gives the whole variable domain DAGVTQSPTHLIKTRGQQVTLRCSPKSGHDTVSWYQQALGQGPQFIFQYYEEEERQRGNFPDRFSGHQFPNYSSELNVNALLLGDSALYLCASSPRRTSQNTGELFFGEGSRLTVL.

This rearrangement joins TRBV11-2 to TRBJ2-4; the match to TRBD2 covers 8 bases. V was clipped by 7 bases and J by 7 bases; unmatched bases: 6. The CDR3 totals 13 residues. From germline, CDR1 is SGHAT and CDR2 FQNNGV. DNA of the CDR3: TGTGCCAGCACCGGGGGGGCCTTTAACATTCAGTACTTC. Its translation: CASTGGAFNIQYF.

This chain uses TRBV11-3 with TRBJ1-5; no reliable D call. The CDR3 is made up of 16 amino acids. The germline V gene encodes CDR1 SGHNT and CDR2 YENEEA. Trimming left V 2 bases short and J 3 bases short, with 14 bases between. CDR3 in DNA: TGTGCCAGCAGCTTACGGAGGGCGGTGATCAATCAGCCCCAGCATTTT. Its protein product is CASSLRRAVINQPQHF.

V and J are TRBV18 and TRBJ1-3; D is uncertain. The CDR3 length is 17 residues. The V end lost 1 base, the J end lost 0 bases, and 13 bases lay between the germline ends. From germline, CDR1 is KGHSH and CDR2 LQKENI. The CDR3 region is CASSPRWRINSGNTIYF. As DNA, the CDR3 is TGTGCCAGCTCACCACGGTGGAGGATAAACTCTGGAAACACCATATATTTT.

As DNA, the CDR3 is TGCGCCAGCAGTGAGTATCCAGGGGATGGCTACACCTTC. The encoded protein is CASSEYPGDGYTF. The V gene is TRBV10-1, the J gene TRBJ1-2; TRBD1 might be the D (6 bases). V was cut by 1 base and J by 6 bases, with 9 bases left in between. CDR1 and CDR2 from the germline V gene are WNHNN and SYGVQD (reference sequence). The CDR3 totals 13 residues.

This clone was recorded once. The V call is TRBV29-1, the J call TRBJ2-5; 16 positions match TRBD2. CDR1 SQVTM and CDR2 ANQGSEA come from the germline V gene. CDR3 length equals 16 residues. J gave up 4 bases and V 4 bases, and 6 bases lay outside the gene matches. DNA for the CDR3: TGCAGCGTTGGGGGACTAGCGGGGGGGCCCCGAGAGACCCAGTACTTC. Its protein product is CSVGGLAGGPRETQYF.

The chain links TRBV13 to TRBJ2-3; 9 nucleotides line up with TRBD1. The CDR3 totals 20 residues. V lost 5 bases, J lost 0 bases, and 18 bases stayed unmatched. CDR1 and CDR2 (germline): PRHDT, FYEKMQ (reference sequence). The DNA of the CDR3 is TGTGCCAGCAGCGAAACAGGGGGCGAGAGATACGACCTTAGCACAGATACGCAGTATTTT. Translated, it gives CASSETGGERYDLSTDTQYF.